One and the same sample provided the 19 T cell receptor beta chains below, sequenced in a study of radiation and T cells in renal cell carcinoma. The time point denotes: blood 4 weeks post-SBRT, at nephrectomy. The treatment: 15 Gy SBRT to primary tumor, nephrectomy 4 weeks later. Profiling relied on immunoSEQ multiplex PCR, and the TCRdb table lists in-frame clones only, not all of them. The data contain about 100,000 clones, more than 65% of them singletons. The sample in question was blood, obtained from a patient whose treatment included radiotherapy and nephrectomy. The receptor set was obtained from a man in his 60s with renal cell carcinoma.

The chain recombines TRBV18 with TRBJ2-7, with D perhaps being TRBD1 or TRBD2 (5 bases each). Trimming cost V 3 bases and J 5 bases, with 11 bases left between them. Per germline, CDR1 KGHSH and CDR2 LQKENI. This CDR3 region has 13 residues. CDR3 in amino acids: CASSPVLGDEQYF. The CDR3 coding sequence is TGTGCCAGCTCACCTGTGCTGGGGGACGAGCAGTACTTC.

This chain connects TRBV5-1 to TRBJ2-5; D call uncertain. The J call may be wrong; the DNA end is better matched by TRBJ2-7. Germline CDR1 reads SGHRS; CDR2 reads YFSETQ. The CDR3 has 14 amino acids. Written as DNA, the CDR3 is TGCGCCAGCAGCTTGTGGGATTACTCCTACGAGCAGTACTTC. This gives the protein CASSLWDYSYEQYF.

The genes are TRBV5-5 and TRBJ2-5; 14 nucleotides agree with TRBD2. With 1 base clipped from V and 5 bases from J, the junction kept 10 bases outside the gene matches. Germline lookup yields CDR1 SGHKS and CDR2 YYEKEE (reference sequence). The CDR3 has 18 residues. The CDR3 region has the DNA TGTGCCAGCAGCTTGTCCCCCGGGACTAGCGGGAGATGGGAGACCCAGTACTTC. Its translation is CASSLSPGTSGRWETQYF.

A word on this clone: Other DNA sequences of this sample code for an identical CDR3. The gene calls are TRBV7-8 and TRBJ1-2; D unclear. From germline, CDR1 is SGHVS and CDR2 FQNEAQ. The CDR3 runs to 11 residues. Trimming cost V 1 base and J 7 bases, with 4 bases left between them. CDR3 bases: TGTGCCAGCAGCTTAGGTGCTGGCTACACCTTC. Translated, it gives CASSLGAGYTF.

The chain joins TRBV5-4 to TRBJ2-1, with D unresolved. Germline V lookup: CDR1 SGHNT, CDR2 YYREEE (reference sequence). The CDR3 consists of 15 residues. The V gene lost 4 bases and the J gene lost 0 bases, with 11 bases spanning the gap. CDR3 coding DNA: TGTGCCAGCAGCACGAAAACGGGCTCCTACAATGAGCAGTTCTTC. This sequence encodes CASSTKTGSYNEQFF.

This chain uses TRBV19 with TRBJ2-1; perhaps TRBD1 as D (6 bases). V was clipped by 3 bases and J by 3 bases, with 9 bases between them. CDR1 LNHDA and CDR2 SQIVND come from the germline V gene (reference sequence). The CDR3 has 14 amino acids. The CDR3 DNA reads as TGTGCCAGTAGTATCCAGGGGCTCTACAATGAGCAGTTCTTC. Amino acids: CASSIQGLYNEQFF.

The sample holds a few counts of this clone. The V call is TRBV7-8, the J call TRBJ1-2; TRBD1 matches at 7 bases. Trimming took 5 bases from V and 0 from J; bases not matched to a gene: 9. CDR3 size: 16 residues. The V gene's germline CDR1 is SGHVS and CDR2 FQNEAQ. The CDR3 bases are TGTGCCAGCAGCCTTAGACAGGGATTCCCTAACTATGGCTACACCTTC. Translation: CASSLRQGFPNYGYTF. Supplemented by reference TRBV7-8 and TRBJ1-2, the full variable domain reads GAGVSQSPRYKVAKRGQDVALRCDPISGHVSLFWYQQALGQGPEFLTYFQNEAQLDKSGLPSDRFFAERPEGSVSTLKIQRTQQEDSAVYLCASSLRQGFPNYGYTFGSGTRLTVV.

This chain connects TRBV19 to TRBJ2-7; 10 positions match TRBD2. CDR1 LNHDA and CDR2 SQIVND come from the germline V gene (reference sequence). The CDR3 is made up of 14 amino acids. Trimming cost V 4 bases and J 5 bases; bases outside gene matches: 5. The CDR3 DNA reads as TGTGCCAGTAGTACCCCGGGACTAGCGAACGAGCAGTACTTC. Its translation: CASSTPGLANEQYF.

The V gene is TRBV5-4, the J gene TRBJ2-5, with D possibly TRBD1 on 6 matching bases. The germline V gene encodes CDR1 SGHNT and CDR2 YYREEE (reference sequence). Trimming took 4 bases from V and 4 from J, leaving 17 bases between them. The CDR3 is 15 amino acids. The CDR3 coding sequence is TGTGCCAGCAGCCCTCCAGGGGAGCAAGGAGAGACCCAGTACTTC. Residues: CASSPPGEQGETQYF. Full variable domain (remainder filled in from reference TRBV5-4 and TRBJ2-5): ETGVTQSPTHLIKTRGQQVTLRCSSQSGHNTVSWYQQALGQGPQFIFQYYREEENGRGNFPPRFSGLQFPNYSSELNVNALELDDSALYLCASSPPGEQGETQYFGPGTRLLVL.

The rearrangement uses TRBV6-5 and TRBJ2-2; D unresolved. CDR3 length: 13 residues. CDR1 is MNHEY and CDR2 is SVGAGI in the germline V gene. V was cut by 10 bases and J by 2 bases, with 11 bases left in between. The CDR3 region has the DNA TGTGCCACCAGGATTTTTAACACCGGGGAGCTGTTTTTT. Translating gives CATRIFNTGELFF.

V gene TRBV4-2 combines with J gene TRBJ2-3; TRBD2 matches 11 bases. Trimming removed 8 bases from V and 2 bases from J; junction bases left unmatched: 9. This CDR3 comprises 16 residues. Germline V CDR1 and CDR2: LGHNA, YNFKEQ. The CDR3 sequence: CASSIAGGPITDTQYF. CDR3 bases: TGTGCCAGCTCCATAGCGGGAGGGCCAATCACAGATACGCAGTATTTT.

J is TRBJ2-2 and V is TRBV19; D not resolved. CDR3 length: 14 residues. Between the trimmed V and J ends, which lost 2 bases and 7 bases, there was a span of 11 bases. Germline CDR1 LNHDA, CDR2 SQIVND (reference sequence). CDR3 loop: CASSITPPDGELFF. CDR3 coding DNA: TGTGCCAGTAGTATAACCCCTCCGGACGGGGAGCTGTTTTTT.

The chain links TRBV11-3 to TRBJ2-3; no reliable D call. From germline, CDR1 is SGHNT and CDR2 YENEEA. The V gene lost 5 bases and the J gene lost 2 bases, with 8 bases spanning the gap. This CDR3 is 13 amino acids long. CDR3 sequence (DNA): TGTGCCAGCAGCAACGTTAACACAGATACGCAGTATTTT. As protein: CASSNVNTDTQYF.

The chain links TRBV5-1 to TRBJ2-3; D is possibly TRBD2 (6 bases). There are 15 residues in the CDR3. V was clipped by 3 bases and J by 2 bases, with 13 bases between them. Germline loops: CDR1 SGHRS, CDR2 YFSETQ. The CDR3 coding sequence is TGCGCCAGCAGCTCTCCGGCGGGATCCACAGATACGCAGTATTTT. Translation: CASSSPAGSTDTQYF.

This clone has only one observation. The genes are TRBV5-1 and TRBJ1-4; 8 bases align to TRBD1. V was clipped by 1 base and J by 13 bases; unmatched bases: 3. This CDR3 has 12 amino acids. CDR1 and CDR2 (germline): SGHRS, YFSETQ. The CDR3 DNA sequence: TGCGCCAGCAGCTTGCCTGGACAGGGACTGTTTTTT. It translates to CASSLPGQGLFF.

The rearrangement uses TRBV6-5 and TRBJ2-7; TRBD1 aligns across 7 bases. After removal of 4 bases from V and 3 bases from J, the junction contained 3 bases not matched to a gene. The CDR3 is made up of 13 amino acids. Per the germline V gene, CDR1 is MNHEY and CDR2 is SVGAGI. This CDR3 is CASSSGQIYEQYF. The CDR3 nucleotides read TGTGCCAGCAGTTCGGGACAGATCTACGAGCAGTACTTC.

Concerning this clone: The same CDR3 can be traced to other DNA sequences in this sample. J is TRBJ1-4 and V is TRBV2, with a tentative D call TRBD1 (5 bases). The germline CDR1 and CDR2 sequences are SNHLY and FYNNEI. The CDR3 is 15 residues long. Trimming cost V 3 bases and J 6 bases, with 14 bases left between them. The CDR3 sequence is CASSDPTGGDEKLFF. The CDR3 nucleotides read TGTGCCAGCAGTGATCCGACCGGGGGTGATGAAAAACTGTTTTTT.

This rearrangement joins TRBV28 to TRBJ2-5; maybe TRBD1 (6 bases). V was pared by 0 bases and J by 5 bases, with 13 bases between. The germline V gene has CDR1 MDHEN and CDR2 SYDVKM. The CDR3 runs 15 residues. The DNA of the CDR3 is TGTGCCAGCAGTTTATGGGGGGCAGGGACGGAGACCCAGTACTTC. Amino acids: CASSLWGAGTETQYF.

The rearrangement uses TRBV27 and TRBJ2-3; D gene ambiguous. Germline V CDR1 and CDR2: MNHEY, SMNVEV (reference sequence). The ends were cut back, 1 base at V and 0 bases at J, with 8 bases in the middle. The CDR3 length is 15 residues. The CDR3 nucleotides read TGTGCCAGCAGTTTATGGGCAGCTAGCACAGATACGCAGTATTTT. This encodes CASSLWAASTDTQYF.